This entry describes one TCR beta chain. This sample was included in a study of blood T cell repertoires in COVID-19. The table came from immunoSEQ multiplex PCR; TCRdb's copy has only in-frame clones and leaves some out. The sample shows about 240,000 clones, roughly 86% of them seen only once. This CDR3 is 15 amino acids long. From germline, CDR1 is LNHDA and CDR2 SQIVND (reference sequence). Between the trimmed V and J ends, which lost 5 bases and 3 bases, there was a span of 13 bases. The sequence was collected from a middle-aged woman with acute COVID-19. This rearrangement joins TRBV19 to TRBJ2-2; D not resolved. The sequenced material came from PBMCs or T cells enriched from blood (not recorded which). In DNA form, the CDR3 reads TGTGCCAGTAGTTCCAGGATAACTGACACCGGGGAGCTGTTTTTT. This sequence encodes CASSSRITDTGELFF.